This T cell receptor (beta chain) derives from a study of T cell responses to AZD1222 COVID-19 vaccine. Study-level information: Both about-4-week and about-12-week second-dose recipients were combined. Study-level points and caveats: Repertoire collection took place solely once the T cell response had peaked.

Repertoires were generated with immunoSEQ multiplex PCR, while TCRdb's copy carries only in-frame clones and drops some. The sample lists 130,000 or so clones; around 84% were seen once. Points on this clone: The antigen remains unidentified.

With V trimmed by 5 bases and J by 8 bases, 7 bases remained unmatched. The germline CDR1 and CDR2 sequences are MNHEY and SVGAGI. The CDR3 covers 14 residues. This clonotype was sampled from an adult in good health. The source material was peripheral blood, sampled on day 0 of AZD1222 vaccination. This chain joins TRBV6-5 and TRBJ1-2, with TRBD1 matching over 11 bases. The CDR3 nucleotides read TGTGCCAGCAGTCTTGGACAGGGGGCATGGGGCTACACCTTC. Its translation is CASSLGQGAWGYTF.